The T cell receptor (beta chain) under discussion was sequenced for a study of CD8 T cells in ankylosing spondylitis. Whole-study results and caveats: Matched synovial fluid from ankylosing spondylitis patients was reported to be enriched for disease-linked clones.

This clonotype was detected only a few times. The antigen remains unidentified. Using its own MiXCR run on the 5' RACE reads, TCRdb lists one record per CDR3 protein. The sample lists about 340,000 distinct CDR3 sequences; more than 20% were seen once. V lost 5 bases to trimming and J lost 8 bases, with 16 bases between them. This CDR3 contains 14 residues. This rearrangement joins TRBV12-3 or TRBV12-4 to TRBJ2-1; D might be TRBD2 (6 bases). Sequencing used blood, either unsorted or a sorted T cell fraction (not recorded which). The TCR originated in a male donor with ankylosing spondylitis or in good health (not recorded which). DNA for the CDR3: TGTGCCAGCAGTCCGCCCTCAGGAGGGGATGAGCAGTTCTTC. Its protein product is CASSPPSGGDEQFF.